This is a list of T cell receptor beta chains from one sample in a study of vaccination and CD4 T cells after COVID-19. TCRdb independently ran MiXCR on the PCR reads; one entry per CDR3 protein. The repertoire has roughly 12,000 distinct CDR3 sequences, roughly 31% of them found once; the top ten carry 34%. No antigen has been identified for these receptors. This specimen consisted of CD4+ T cells from blood, cultured in vitro, obtained before SARS-CoV-2 vaccination. Receptor source: a human donor who received a COVID-19 vaccine. Both conserved end residues are trimmed from each CDR3. Fields, in order: V gene, CDR3 protein.

TRBV6-5	ASSSRLDTEAF
TRBV20-1	SASLQNNYGYT
TRBV11-3	ASSLVAGTGWNEQF
TRBV12-3/TRBV12-4	ASSRTGNNEQF
TRBV2	ASLRQGYGYT
TRBV12-3/TRBV12-4	ASSLWTSGGMGTGELF
TRBV5-1	ASSLGDQETQY
TRBV7-3	ASSSLDGTQY
TRBV6-1	ASRLTGAYEQY
TRBV7-9	ASSLEAEQY
TRBV20-1	SAAGGETQY
TRBV6-1	ASSVDRGSTEAF
TRBV12-3/TRBV12-4	ASSLGVAGVFTDTQY
TRBV6-1	ASRPSGNTIY
TRBV7-9	ASPIGRGANTGELF
TRBV7-8	ASGIGGDTQY
TRBV19	ATKDILSQY
TRBV5-1	ASSFRQGDPYT
TRBV10-3	AISEYGTQGPSGNTIY
TRBV7-9	ASSPRSPDTQY
TRBV5-1	ASSLEADTDTQY
TRBV24-1	ATSVGQNTEAF
TRBV24-1	ATSDLQINTEAGETQY
TRBV30	AWSQSGLSNQPQH
TRBV27	ASSSYSGTSGGVTTDTQY
TRBV15	ATSRARGLNTEAF
TRBV20-1	SARGYDYGYT
TRBV18	ASSPGTVPEQF
TRBV6-9	ASSYGQGRYGYT